The rows below give T cell receptor beta chains drawn from one sample of a study of blood T cell repertoires in COVID-19. Using immunoSEQ multiplex PCR, the repertoire was profiled, and TCRdb retains in-frame clones only, with some absent. The sample has about 390,000 clones; 87% are singletons. Sequencing used peripheral blood. All receptors come from a woman in her sixties or seventies with COVID-19, enrolled during active disease. Both conserved end residues are part of each CDR3. The D gene is left open where the match is weak. The listing skips clone size in some rows; elsewhere it reads once, few, many or a size class.

TRBV10-3	.	TRBJ2-2	.	CAIRQVIGELFF	TGTGCCATCAGACAGGTGATCGGGGAGCTGTTTTTT
TRBV28	TRBD1	TRBJ1-2	.	CASTNPDRGRLRDYGYTF	TGTGCCAGCACCAACCCAGACAGGGGGCGGTTGAGGGACTATGGCTACACCTTC
TRBV3-1/TRBV3-2	.	TRBJ1-1	.	CASSSSRQYTEAFF	TGTGCCAGCAGCAGCTCCCGACAGTACACTGAAGCTTTCTTT
TRBV28	.	TRBJ1-1	.	CASSSPAGQGEAFF	TGTGCCAGCAGTTCCCCCGCCGGACAAGGGGAAGCTTTCTTT
TRBV6-5	TRBD2	TRBJ2-1	.	CATRAAGGSYNEQFF	TGTGCCACCCGGGCGGCGGGGGGCTCCTACAATGAGCAGTTCTTC
TRBV5-1	TRBD2	TRBJ2-4	.	CASSLPAGDQNIQYF	TGCGCCAGCAGCTTGCCAGCGGGGGACCAAAACATTCAGTACTTC
TRBV6-5	.	TRBJ1-2	.	CASSYGVGYTF	TGTGCCAGCAGTTACGGAGTCGGCTACACCTTC
TRBV5-1	.	TRBJ2-3	once	CASSLQPPSQYF	TGCGCCAGCAGCTTACAACCCCCATCGCAGTATTTT
TRBV4-2	TRBD1	TRBJ2-4	.	CASSQEGTADKNIQYF	TGTGCCAGCAGCCAAGAGGGGACAGCTGATAAAAACATTCAGTACTTC
TRBV4-2	.	TRBJ1-2	.	CASSQDPGRQTSNYGYTF	TGTGCCAGCAGCCAAGATCCGGGGAGACAGACTAGTAACTATGGCTACACCTTC
TRBV19	.	TRBJ1-6	.	CASSLPGLNSPLHF	TGTGCCAGTAGTCTCCCAGGGCTTAATTCACCCCTCCACTTT
TRBV5-1	.	TRBJ2-3	.	CASSLSYRGTDTQYF	TGCGCCAGCAGCTTGTCGTATCGCGGCACAGATACGCAGTATTTT
TRBV9	TRBD1	TRBJ1-1	once	CASSVRPGQTFKNTEAFF	TGTGCCAGCAGCGTTAGACCGGGACAGACCTTTAAGAACACTGAAGCTTTCTTT
TRBV28	TRBD1	TRBJ1-2	.	CASSLAGTGRNYGYTF	TGTGCCAGCAGTTTGGCCGGGACAGGGCGTAACTATGGCTACACCTTC
TRBV7-9	TRBD1	TRBJ1-2	.	CASSPMGQGYQENGYTF	TGTGCCAGCAGCCCAATGGGACAGGGGTACCAGGAGAATGGCTACACCTTC
TRBV5-6	TRBD1	TRBJ1-1	.	CASSPAGQFEAFF	TGTGCCAGCAGCCCTGCGGGACAGTTTGAAGCTTTCTTT
TRBV2	TRBD1	TRBJ2-4	.	CASSGQGARAKNIQYF	TGTGCCAGCAGTGGACAGGGGGCGAGGGCCAAAAACATTCAGTACTTC
TRBV7-9	.	TRBJ2-2	.	CASNPGGAGGELFF	TGTGCCAGCAACCCTGGGGGGGCCGGCGGGGAGCTGTTTTTT
TRBV7-6	TRBD2	TRBJ2-3	.	CASTLAGGPLDTQYF	TGTGCCAGCACCTTAGCGGGGGGGCCACTAGATACGCAGTATTTT
TRBV9	.	TRBJ1-3	few	CASSASTAGNTIYF	TGTGCCAGCAGCGCCTCGACAGCAGGAAACACCATATATTTT
TRBV5-7	.	TRBJ1-3	once	CASSLSFRTSLSGNTIYF	TGTGCCAGCAGCTTGTCCTTTAGGACAAGTCTCTCTGGAAACACCATATATTTT
TRBV18	.	TRBJ1-1	once	CASSPPGASTEAFF	TGTGCCAGCTCACCACCGGGGGCAAGCACTGAAGCTTTCTTT
TRBV2	.	TRBJ2-4	.	CASTWTGAKNIQYF	TGTGCCAGCACCTGGACGGGGGCCAAAAACATTCAGTACTTC
TRBV19	.	TRBJ1-2	.	CASSIGSPSGGYTF	TGTGCCAGTAGTATAGGATCCCCCAGCGGCGGCTACACCTTC
TRBV4-1	TRBD2	TRBJ2-1	.	CASSEPGLAGNQNEQFF	TGCGCCAGCAGCGAACCGGGACTAGCGGGGAATCAGAATGAGCAGTTCTTC
TRBV21-1	.	TRBJ1-2	.	CASSKALGTGGGYGYTF	TGTGCCAGCAGCAAAGCGCTTGGGACAGGGGGCGGCTATGGCTACACCTTC
TRBV5-4	TRBD1	TRBJ1-2	few	CASSLGQGDGYTF	TGTGCCAGCAGCTTGGGGCAGGGGGACGGCTACACCTTC
TRBV3-1/TRBV3-2	TRBD1	TRBJ1-1	.	CASSHPGTGNTEAFF	TGTGCCAGCAGCCATCCCGGGACAGGGAACACTGAAGCTTTCTTT
TRBV24-1	.	TRBJ2-3	.	CATSDLRQTDTQYF	TGTGCCACCAGTGATCTTAGACAGACAGATACGCAGTATTTT
TRBV7-8	TRBD1	TRBJ1-1	.	CASSARTGLGEAFF	TGTGCCAGCAGCGCTCGGACAGGGCTGGGTGAAGCTTTCTTT
TRBV5-1	TRBD2	TRBJ2-3	.	CASSLPSGRDTQYF	TGCGCCAGCAGCCTCCCTAGCGGGAGGGATACGCAGTATTTT
TRBV14	TRBD2	TRBJ2-3	.	CASSELVAGVTDTQYF	TGTGCCAGCAGCGAATTGGTAGCGGGGGTCACAGATACGCAGTATTTT
TRBV18	.	TRBJ2-5	once	CASSPPNRASQQETQYF	TGTGCCAGCTCACCACCGAACAGGGCGAGCCAGCAAGAGACCCAGTACTTC
TRBV5-1	TRBD1	TRBJ1-5	few	CASSLGQGSNQPQHF	TGCGCCAGCAGCCTGGGACAGGGGAGCAATCAGCCCCAGCATTTT
TRBV25-1	.	TRBJ1-5	.	CASSEGLQPQHF	TGTGCCAGCAGTGAAGGCCTTCAGCCCCAGCATTTT
TRBV27	.	TRBJ2-1	.	CASSFRGSHEQFF	TGTGCCAGCAGTTTCAGGGGAAGCCATGAGCAGTTCTTC
TRBV9	TRBD1	TRBJ1-1	once	CASSADVGTARRAFF	TGTGCCAGCAGCGCCGATGTCGGGACAGCTCGCAGAGCTTTCTTT
TRBV10-1	.	TRBJ1-5	.	CANTRQTSNQPQHF	TGCGCCAATACCAGGCAGACTAGCAATCAGCCCCAGCATTTT
TRBV7-3	.	TRBJ2-6	.	CASSLNRAGANVLTF	TGTGCCAGCAGCTTAAACAGGGCTGGGGCCAACGTCCTGACTTTC
TRBV10-1	TRBD1	TRBJ2-5	.	CASSAGTGQSETQYF	TGCGCCAGCAGTGCCGGGACAGGCCAATCGGAGACCCAGTACTTC
TRBV5-1	TRBD2	TRBJ2-1	.	CASSFELAGLNEQFF	TGCGCCAGCAGCTTTGAACTAGCGGGCTTGAATGAGCAGTTCTTC
TRBV5-4	TRBD1	TRBJ1-2	.	CASSRDRYGYTF	TGTGCCAGCAGCAGGGACAGATATGGCTACACCTTC
TRBV6-4	.	TRBJ1-6	.	CASSVQGSYNSPLHF	TGTGCCAGCAGCGTGCAGGGATCCTATAATTCACCCCTCCACTTT
TRBV5-4	TRBD1	TRBJ2-1	.	CASSAGQGANNEQFF	TGTGCCAGCAGCGCGGGACAGGGGGCCAACAATGAGCAGTTCTTC
TRBV27	TRBD2	TRBJ2-3	.	CASSRLAGKAMTDTQYF	TGTGCCAGCAGTAGACTAGCGGGGAAGGCGATGACAGATACGCAGTATTTT
TRBV5-6	TRBD2	TRBJ2-1	many	CASRIAGVNEQFF	TGTGCCAGCAGGATAGCGGGGGTCAATGAGCAGTTCTTC
TRBV5-1	.	TRBJ2-2	.	CASSFNGAPATGELFF	TGCGCCAGCAGCTTTAATGGGGCCCCAGCCACCGGGGAGCTGTTTTTT
TRBV7-2	.	TRBJ1-6	once	CASSPMGATEALHF	TGTGCCAGCAGCCCCATGGGGGCCACGGAGGCCCTCCACTTT